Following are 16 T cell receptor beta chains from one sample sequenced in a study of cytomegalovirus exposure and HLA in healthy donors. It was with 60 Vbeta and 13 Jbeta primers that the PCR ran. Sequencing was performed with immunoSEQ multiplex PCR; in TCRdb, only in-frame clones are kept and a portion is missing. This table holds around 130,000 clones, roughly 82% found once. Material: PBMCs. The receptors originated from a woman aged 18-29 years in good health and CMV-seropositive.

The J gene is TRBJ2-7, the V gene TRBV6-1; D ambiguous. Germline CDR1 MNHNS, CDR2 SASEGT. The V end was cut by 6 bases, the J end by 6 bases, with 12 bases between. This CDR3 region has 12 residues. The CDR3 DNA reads TGTGCCAGCAGCCATGTCGCCGGCGAGCAGTACTTC. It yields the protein CASSHVAGEQYF.

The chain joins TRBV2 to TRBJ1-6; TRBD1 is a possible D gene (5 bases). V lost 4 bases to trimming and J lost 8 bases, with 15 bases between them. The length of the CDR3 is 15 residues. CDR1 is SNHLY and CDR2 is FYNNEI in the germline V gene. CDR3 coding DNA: TGTGCCAGCAGTGTAACACCAGGGAAGGATTCACCCCTCCACTTT. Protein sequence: CASSVTPGKDSPLHF.

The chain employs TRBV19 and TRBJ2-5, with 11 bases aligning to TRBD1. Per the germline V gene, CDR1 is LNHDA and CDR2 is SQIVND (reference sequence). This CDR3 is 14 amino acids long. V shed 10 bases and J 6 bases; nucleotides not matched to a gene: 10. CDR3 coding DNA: TGTGCCACTCGGGACAGGGGGTTTTTAAAGACCCAGTACTTC. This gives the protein CATRDRGFLKTQYF.

The CDR3 loop is CASSESGREQYF. The CDR3 DNA follows: TGTGCCAGCAGTGAATCAGGGCGCGAGCAGTACTTC. V gene TRBV6-1 combines with J gene TRBJ2-7; tentatively, D is TRBD1 (5 bases). Germline V gene data show CDR1 as MNHNS and CDR2 as SASEGT. Trimming cost V 2 bases and J 6 bases, with 8 bases left between them. The CDR3 extends over 12 amino acids.

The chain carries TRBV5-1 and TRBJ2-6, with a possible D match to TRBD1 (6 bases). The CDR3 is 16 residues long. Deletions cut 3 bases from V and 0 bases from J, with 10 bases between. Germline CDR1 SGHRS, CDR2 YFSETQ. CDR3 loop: CASSSGQYSGANVLTF. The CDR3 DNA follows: TGCGCCAGCAGCTCTGGACAGTACTCTGGGGCCAACGTCCTGACTTTC.

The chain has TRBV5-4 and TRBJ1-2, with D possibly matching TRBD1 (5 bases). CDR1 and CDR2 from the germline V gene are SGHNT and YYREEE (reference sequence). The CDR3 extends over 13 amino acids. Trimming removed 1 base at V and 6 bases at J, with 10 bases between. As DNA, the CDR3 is TGTGCCAGCAGCTTGTCAGGGAAGGATGGCTACACCTTC. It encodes CASSLSGKDGYTF.

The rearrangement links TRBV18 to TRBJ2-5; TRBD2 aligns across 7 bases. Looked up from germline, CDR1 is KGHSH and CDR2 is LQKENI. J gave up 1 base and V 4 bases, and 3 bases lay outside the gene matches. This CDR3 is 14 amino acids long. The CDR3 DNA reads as TGTGCCAGCTCACTAGGGAGGGGCCAAGAGACCCAGTACTTC. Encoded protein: CASSLGRGQETQYF.

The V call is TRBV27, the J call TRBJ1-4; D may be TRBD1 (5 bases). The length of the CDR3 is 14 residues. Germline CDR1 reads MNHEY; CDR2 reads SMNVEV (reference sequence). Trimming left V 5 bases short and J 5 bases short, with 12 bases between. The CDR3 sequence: CASSPGTGNEKLFF. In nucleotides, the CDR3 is TGTGCCAGCAGTCCCGGGACTGGAAATGAAAAACTGTTTTTT.

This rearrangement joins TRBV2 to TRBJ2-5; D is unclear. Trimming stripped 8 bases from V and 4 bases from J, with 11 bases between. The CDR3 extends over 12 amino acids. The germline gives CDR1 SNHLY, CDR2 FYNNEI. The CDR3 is CASRLVSETQYF. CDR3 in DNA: TGTGCCAGCCGACTGGTATCAGAGACCCAGTACTTC.

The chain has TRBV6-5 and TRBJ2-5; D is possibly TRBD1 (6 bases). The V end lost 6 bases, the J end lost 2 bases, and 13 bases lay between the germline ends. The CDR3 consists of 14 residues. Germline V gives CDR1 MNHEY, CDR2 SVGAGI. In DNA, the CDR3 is TGTGCCAGCAGAACCGGGACACTGCAAGAGACCCAGTACTTC. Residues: CASRTGTLQETQYF.

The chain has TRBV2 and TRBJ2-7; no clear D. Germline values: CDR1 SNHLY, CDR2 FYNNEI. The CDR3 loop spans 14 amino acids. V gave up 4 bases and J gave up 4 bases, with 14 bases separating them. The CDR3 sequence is CASSGAGSTYEQYF. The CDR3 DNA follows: TGTGCCAGCAGTGGGGCAGGTTCTACGTACGAGCAGTACTTC.

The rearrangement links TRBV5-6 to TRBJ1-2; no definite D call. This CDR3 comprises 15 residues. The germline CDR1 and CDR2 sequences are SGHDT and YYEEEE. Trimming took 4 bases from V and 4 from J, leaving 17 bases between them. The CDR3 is CASSPLVEESYGYTF. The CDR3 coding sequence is TGTGCCAGCAGCCCCTTAGTTGAGGAAAGCTATGGCTACACCTTC.

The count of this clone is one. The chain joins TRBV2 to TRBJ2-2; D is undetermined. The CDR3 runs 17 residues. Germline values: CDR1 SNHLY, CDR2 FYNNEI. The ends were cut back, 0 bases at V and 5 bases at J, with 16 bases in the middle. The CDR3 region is CASSEAPPGSLTGELFF. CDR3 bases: TGTGCCAGCAGTGAAGCTCCGCCAGGCTCTCTTACCGGGGAGCTGTTTTTT.

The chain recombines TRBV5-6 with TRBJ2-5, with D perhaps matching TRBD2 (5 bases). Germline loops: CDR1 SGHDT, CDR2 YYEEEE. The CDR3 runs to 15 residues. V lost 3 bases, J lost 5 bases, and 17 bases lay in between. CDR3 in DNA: TGTGCCAGCAGCTCACCCCCCGAGGGCTTGGAGACCCAGTACTTC. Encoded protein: CASSSPPEGLETQYF.

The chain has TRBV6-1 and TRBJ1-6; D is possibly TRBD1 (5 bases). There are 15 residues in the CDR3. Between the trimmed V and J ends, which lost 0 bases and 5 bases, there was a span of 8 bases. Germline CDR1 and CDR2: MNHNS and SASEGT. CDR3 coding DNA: TGTGCCAGCAGTGAAGCCGAGACAGATAATTCACCCCTCCACTTT. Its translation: CASSEAETDNSPLHF.

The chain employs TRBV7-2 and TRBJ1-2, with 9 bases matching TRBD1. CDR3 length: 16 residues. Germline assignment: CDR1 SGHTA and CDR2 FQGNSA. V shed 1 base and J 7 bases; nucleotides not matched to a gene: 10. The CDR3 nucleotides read TGTGCCAGCAGCTTAGTCGGGGGGGGACAGGGAGGTGGCTACACCTTC. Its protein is CASSLVGGGQGGGYTF.